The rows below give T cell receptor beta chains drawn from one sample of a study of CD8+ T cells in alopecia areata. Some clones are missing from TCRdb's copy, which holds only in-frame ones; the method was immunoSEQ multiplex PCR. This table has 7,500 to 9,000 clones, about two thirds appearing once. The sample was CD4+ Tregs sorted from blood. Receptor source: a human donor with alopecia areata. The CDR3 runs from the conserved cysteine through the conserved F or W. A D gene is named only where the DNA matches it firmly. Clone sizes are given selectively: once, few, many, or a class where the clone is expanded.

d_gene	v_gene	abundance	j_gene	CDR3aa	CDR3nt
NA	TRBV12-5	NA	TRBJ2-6	CASGSTEGLVSGANVLTF	TGTGCTAGTGGCTCCACCGAGGGTCTCGTCTCTGGGGCCAACGTCCTGACTTTC
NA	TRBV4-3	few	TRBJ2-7	CASSHYEQYF	TGCGCCAGCAGCCACTACGAGCAGTACTTC
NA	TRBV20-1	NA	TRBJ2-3	CSAGVSITQYF	TGCAGTGCTGGGGTATCGATTACGCAGTATTTT
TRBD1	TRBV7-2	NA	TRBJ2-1	CASSGGQGYEQFF	TGTGCCAGCAGCGGTGGACAGGGCTATGAGCAGTTCTTC
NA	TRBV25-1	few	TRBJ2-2	CASSEWAGNTGELFF	TGTGCCAGCAGTGAATGGGCAGGGAACACCGGGGAGCTGTTTTTT
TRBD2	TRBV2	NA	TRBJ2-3	CASTRNRLGLAGGDTQYF	TGTGCCAGCACCCGAAACCGGCTTGGGCTAGCGGGGGGAGATACGCAGTATTTT
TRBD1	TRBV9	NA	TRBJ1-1	CASSVGTAMNTEAFF	TGTGCCAGCAGCGTCGGGACAGCTATGAACACTGAAGCTTTCTTT
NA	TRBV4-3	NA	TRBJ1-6	CASSQAAGTPLHF	TGCGCCAGCAGCCAAGCTGCGGGAACACCCCTCCACTTT
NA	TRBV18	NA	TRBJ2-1	CASSPPSGNEQFF	TGTGCCAGCTCACCACCTTCGGGCAATGAGCAGTTCTTC
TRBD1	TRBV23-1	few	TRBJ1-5	CASSQRSSRGQGFGQPQHF	TGCGCCAGCAGTCAGCGAAGTTCTCGCGGACAGGGTTTCGGTCAGCCCCAGCATTTT
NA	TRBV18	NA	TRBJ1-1	CASSPPELDRDGEAFF	TGTGCCAGCTCACCACCAGAATTGGACCGAGACGGCGAAGCTTTCTTT
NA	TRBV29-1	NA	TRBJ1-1	CSVIRDKVRPEAFF	TGCAGCGTGATCCGGGACAAAGTTCGGCCTGAAGCTTTCTTT
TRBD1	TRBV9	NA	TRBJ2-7	CASSEGQNPAYEQYF	TGTGCCAGCAGCGAGGGACAGAACCCTGCCTACGAGCAGTACTTC
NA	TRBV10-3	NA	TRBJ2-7	CAISDRQNYEQYF	TGTGCCATCAGTGATAGACAGAACTACGAGCAGTACTTC
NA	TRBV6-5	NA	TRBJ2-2	CASSYAGDGGELFF	TGTGCCAGCAGTTACGCAGGGGATGGGGGGGAGCTGTTTTTT